These T cell receptor beta chains were read from a single sample in a study of beta chain features in type 1 diabetes. The protocol was immunoSEQ multiplex PCR, while the TCRdb copy is restricted to in-frame clones and leaves out a portion. The profile shows hundreds of thousands of clones, 15% to 17% of them singletons. The sample consisted of naive CD4+ T cells from blood. These receptors were collected from a man younger than 30 in good health. CDR3s include the opening cysteine and the closing phenylalanine or tryptophan. Clone size is shown for a subset of rows, as once, few, many or a class of expanded clone.

clone_size cdr3_length j_call v_call cdr3_aa
few 15 TRBJ2-7 TRBV7-2 CASSTDRDRSYEQYF
- 14 TRBJ1-2 TRBV5-1 CASSPDRTMDGYTF
few 15 TRBJ2-5 TRBV9 CASSVGNGNQETQYF
few 13 TRBJ2-1 TRBV5-4 CASSRGDYNEQFF
- 17 TRBJ2-1 TRBV11-1 CASSFSLSLSSYNEQFF
- 15 TRBJ2-3 TRBV4-3 CASSQDLGGTDTQYF
- 16 TRBJ1-1 TRBV12-5 CASGLVITGVNTEAFF
- 14 TRBJ1-5 TRBV5-1 CASSLEQGVQPQHF
few 12 TRBJ1-2 TRBV6-6 CASSSQGPGYTF
- 16 TRBJ1-4 TRBV28 CASSLSGIATNEKLFF
- 17 TRBJ1-6 TRBV7-4 CASSFCRGFWGSSPLHF
- 15 TRBJ1-5 TRBV2 CASSDPILSNQPQHF
few 14 TRBJ1-2 TRBV4-3 CASSQDFLPGGYTF
few 16 TRBJ2-7 TRBV9 CASSPYLGTVSYEQYF
- 14 TRBJ2-3 TRBV18 CASSSREGTDTQYF
- 15 TRBJ2-3 TRBV10-3 CAISESDRATDTQYF
few 12 TRBJ1-5 TRBV11-2 CASSFTNQPQHF
- 11 TRBJ1-5 TRBV28 CASSFLGPQHF
few 14 TRBJ1-1 TRBV6-6 CASSYSGANTEAFF
few 13 TRBJ1-1 TRBV7-9 CASSLTGNTEAFF
many 15 TRBJ2-7 TRBV7-2 CASSLEARLTAEQYF
- 11 TRBJ2-1 TRBV7-2 CASTPDNEQFF
- 15 TRBJ1-4 TRBV9 CASSAGQGGGEKLFF
few 17 TRBJ2-5 TRBV9 CASSVSVAKRDQETQYF
- 13 TRBJ2-5 TRBV7-3 CASTSGDGETQYF
few 13 TRBJ2-7 TRBV9 CASSSSGAYEQYF
few 13 TRBJ2-5 TRBV27 CASSFSTFKSVYF
few 16 TRBJ1-6 TRBV4-3 CASSQVGSSYNSPLHF
few 14 TRBJ2-7 TRBV28 CASSLTGHSYEQYF
few 14 TRBJ2-5 TRBV7-2 CASSLGQGGKTQYF
- 17 TRBJ1-2 TRBV4-3 CASSQDRGANVYYGYTF
- 13 TRBJ1-1 TRBV19 CASSTGQMRLGFF
few 15 TRBJ2-5 TRBV5-1 CASSLAGGRGETQYF
few 14 TRBJ1-6 TRBV6-5 CASSPGRINSPLHF
few 14 TRBJ2-7 TRBV5-1 CASSWTGGIYEQYF
few 14 TRBJ2-2 TRBV6-5 CASSYSGNTGELFF
few 13 TRBJ1-4 TRBV28 CASSFATNEKLFF
few 15 TRBJ1-1 TRBV7-2 CASSSGGEFGTEAFF
- 15 TRBJ1-3 TRBV28 CASSLWDRTGNTIYF
- 14 TRBJ2-7 TRBV6-5 CASSSGGLHYEQYF
- 14 TRBJ2-5 TRBV7-3 CASSTGGRGETQYF
- 15 TRBJ2-7 TRBV6-6 CASSGGQGAFYEQYF
few 12 TRBJ1-1 TRBV5-4 CASSSRDTEAFF
- 13 TRBJ2-3 TRBV30 CSGGGGFTDTQYF
- 15 TRBJ2-3 TRBV7-3 CASSLWDGVPHTQYF
- 12 TRBJ2-4 TRBV28 CASSQKRGLQYF
- 15 TRBJ2-7 TRBV4-3 CASSQLAGDSYEQYF
few 14 TRBJ2-3 TRBV5-1 CASSPGLATDTQYF
few 15 TRBJ2-7 TRBV4-1 CASSQSNRGRTEQYF
few 12 TRBJ2-1 TRBV30 CAWSVGGTDRFF
few 18 TRBJ2-2 TRBV5-4 CASSLAGQGGLNTGELFF